A single sample is the source of the 26 T cell receptor beta chains below, sequenced in a study of CD8 T cells in ankylosing spondylitis (dated by TCRdb to about 2017). The paper as a whole reports these results and caveats: A TCR beta motif made up of several highly homologous amino acid variants appeared to be characteristic of blood from ankylosing spondylitis patients.

The antigens these receptors bind are not known. Receptor amplification or capture employed 5' RACE. For sequencing, an Illumina HiSeq 2500 was employed. The public reads were reprocessed in TCRdb via fastp at Q25 and MiXCR, keeping in-frame beta chains. Every CDR3 protein is listed once, alongside the most common genes and DNA of its rows. The sample contains hundreds of thousands of distinct CDR3 sequences, roughly 26% of them found a single time. The ten largest clonotypes hold about 0.9% of the sample. The sequencing input was blood, either unsorted or a sorted T cell fraction (not recorded which). Every receptor here comes from a male donor with ankylosing spondylitis.

The chain is built from TRBV11-2 and TRBJ2-1; D perhaps matches TRBD1 (6 bases). Germline CDR1 and CDR2: SGHAT and FQNNGV. The V and J ends lost 5 bases and 4 bases respectively, with 21 bases between them. This CDR3 is 17 amino acids long. This CDR3 is CASSKERGRTVYNEQFF. CDR3 DNA sequence: TGTGCCAGCAGCAAGGAGAGGGGACGGACAGTATACAATGAGCAGTTCTTC. Using reference TRBV11-2 and TRBJ2-1 for the parts outside the CDR3, the full variable domain is EAGVAQSPRYKIIEKRQSVAFWCNPISGHATLYWYQQILGQGPKLLIQFQNNGVVDDSQLPKDRFSAERLKGVDSTLKIQPAKLEDSAVYLCASSKERGRTVYNEQFFGPGTRLTVL.

This clonotype was found many times. The chain joins TRBV3-1 to TRBJ2-7; D is undetermined. V lost 1 base to trimming and J lost 6 bases, with 10 bases between them. From germline, CDR1 is LGHDT and CDR2 YNNKEL (reference sequence). The CDR3 has 13 residues. The CDR3 nucleotides are TGTGCCAGCAGCCAAGGGACGGGTAGCGAGCAGTACGTC. Its translation: CASSQGTGSEQYV.

This clonotype has only a few counts. The rearrangement joins TRBV29-1 to TRBJ2-7; TRBD2 matches at 10 bases. The CDR3 runs 15 residues. Losses at the gene ends were 6 bases for V and 4 bases for J; bases not matched to a gene: 12. Germline V gene data show CDR1 as SQVTM and CDR2 as ANQGSEA. The CDR3 region is CSVLRSGRGRYEQYF. The CDR3 DNA reads TGCAGCGTCTTAAGGAGCGGGAGGGGTAGGTACGAGCAGTACTTC.

V usage is TRBV20-1 and J usage is TRBJ1-1; D gene ambiguous. Germline V gene lookup returns CDR1 DFQATT and CDR2 SNEGSKA (reference sequence). Between the trimmed V and J ends, which lost 6 bases and 0 bases, there was a span of 11 bases. The CDR3 contains 13 residues. The CDR3: CSAHARMNTEAFF. CDR3 nucleotides: TGCAGTGCCCACGCACGGATGAACACTGAAGCTTTCTTT.

This chain connects TRBV12-3 or TRBV12-4 to TRBJ1-1; D remains ambiguous. This CDR3 contains 16 residues. V lost 3 bases to trimming and J lost 6 bases, with 20 bases between them. CDR3 sequence: CASSLGGRPEVAEAFF. The CDR3, as DNA: TGTGCCAGCAGTTTGGGTGGTAGGCCTGAGGTCGCTGAAGCTTTCTTT.

This clonotype was seen a few times. The V call is TRBV5-1, the J call TRBJ2-2; D call uncertain. Germline CDR1 is SGHRS and CDR2 is YFSETQ. The CDR3 contains 15 residues. Trimming left V 0 bases short and J 4 bases short, with 10 bases between. CDR3 residues: CASSLAGLSTGELFF. The CDR3 bases are TGCGCCAGCAGCTTGGCGGGCCTTTCCACCGGGGAGCTGTTTTTT.

The chain employs TRBV5-1 and TRBJ2-3; D not certain. This CDR3 spans 14 amino acids. Looked up from germline, CDR1 is SGHRS and CDR2 is YFSETQ. The V end was cut by 0 bases, the J end by 6 bases, with 11 bases between. This CDR3 reads CASSLDGPGDTQYF. CDR3 DNA sequence: TGCGCCAGCAGCTTGGATGGGCCTGGGGATACGCAGTATTTT.

The V and J genes are TRBV10-3 and TRBJ2-7; 7 bases fit TRBD1. The J segment lost 7 bases and the V segment lost 5 bases, leaving 5 bases of the junction unmatched. CDR3 length: 12 residues. Looked up from germline, CDR1 is ENHRY and CDR2 is SYGVKD. DNA of the CDR3: TGTGCCATCAGTACAGGGGCCCGTGAGCAGTACGTC. The encoded protein is CAISTGAREQYV.

This clonotype has at least ten counts. This chain links TRBV7-2 with TRBJ2-3; no clear D. Germline V gene lookup returns CDR1 SGHTA and CDR2 FQGNSA. The CDR3 totals 14 residues. V was cut by 1 base and J by 2 bases, with 7 bases left in between. The CDR3 spells CASSLERNTDTQYF. CDR3 nucleotide sequence: TGTGCCAGCAGCTTAGAACGGAACACAGATACGCAGTATTTT.

In its sample, this clonotype was seen many times. The chain links TRBV29-1 to TRBJ1-1; tentative D call: TRBD1 (6 bases). With 5 bases removed from V and 1 base from J, the gap between germline ends came to 11 bases. In germline, CDR1 is SQVTM, CDR2 ANQGSEA. This CDR3 is built from 13 residues. The CDR3 sequence is CSVQRGGNTEAFF. The CDR3 coding sequence is TGCAGCGTTCAGAGGGGGGGGAACACTGAAGCTTTCTTT.

The chain carries TRBV30 and TRBJ2-7, with D tentatively TRBD2 (6 bases). CDR1 is GTSNPN and CDR2 is SVGIG in the germline V gene (reference sequence). The CDR3 sequence is 14 residues long. V lost 0 bases, J lost 5 bases, and 14 bases lay in between. The CDR3 loop is CAWSVLSGRNEQYF. CDR3 DNA sequence: TGTGCCTGGAGTGTCTTGAGTGGGAGGAACGAGCAGTACTTC.

This clonotype was observed a few times. The genes are TRBV11-2 and TRBJ2-2; D is undetermined. With 0 bases removed from V and 3 bases from J, the gap between germline ends came to 11 bases. CDR1 is SGHAT and CDR2 is FQNNGV in the germline V gene. This CDR3 is 16 amino acids long. In nucleotides, the CDR3 is TGTGCCAGCAGCTTAGATCACGCAGGAGACACCGGGGAGCTGTTTTTT. It specifies CASSLDHAGDTGELFF.

The sample holds a few counts of this clonotype. This chain links TRBV25-1 with TRBJ1-3; 10 bases line up with TRBD1. CDR3 length: 15 residues. Germline trimming cut 8 bases from V and 8 bases from J; bases unmatched to any gene: 12. Germline CDR1 reads MGHDK; CDR2 reads SYGVNS. The DNA of the CDR3 is TGTGCCAGCGGGGGACAGGGGTTGATCGAGGACACCATATATTTT. Amino acid sequence: CASGGQGLIEDTIYF.

A few counts support this clonotype. This chain uses TRBV25-1 with TRBJ1-2; 8 bases are a match to TRBD1. CDR3 length: 14 amino acids. CDR1 and CDR2 from the germline V gene are MGHDK and SYGVNS. With 8 bases clipped from V and 4 bases from J, the junction kept 9 bases outside the gene matches. CDR3 amino acids: CASFSGTGGYGYTF. CDR3 sequence (DNA): TGTGCCAGCTTCTCGGGGACAGGCGGCTATGGCTACACCTTC.

This clonotype came up a few times. The rearrangement links TRBV15 to TRBJ1-6; 7 bases align to TRBD1. Germline trimming cut 3 bases from V and 9 bases from J; bases unmatched to any gene: 8. Germline assignment: CDR1 LNHNV and CDR2 YYDKDF (reference sequence). CDR3 length: 15 residues. The CDR3 sequence: CATSSGQGVGSPLHF. The CDR3 nucleotides read TGTGCCACCAGCAGTGGTCAGGGGGTAGGTTCACCCCTCCACTTT.

This chain uses TRBV5-1 with TRBJ2-5; 9 nucleotides match TRBD1. Germline values: CDR1 SGHRS, CDR2 YFSETQ. V shed 4 bases, J shed 4 bases, and the junction held 8 bases outside the gene matches. This CDR3 contains 15 residues. The CDR3 DNA follows: TGCGCCAGCAGCCCGGGGACAGGGAGTGGAGAGACCCAGTACTTC. It yields the protein CASSPGTGSGETQYF. The whole variable domain, remainder taken from reference TRBV5-1 and TRBJ2-5, is KAGVTQTPRYLIKTRGQQVTLSCSPISGHRSVSWYQQTPGQGLQFLFEYFSETQRNKGNFPGRFSGRQFSNSRSEMNVSTLELGDSALYLCASSPGTGSGETQYFGPGTRLLVL.

V gene TRBV20-1 combines with J gene TRBJ2-5; 10 positions agree with TRBD2. Germline values: CDR1 DFQATT, CDR2 SNEGSKA (reference sequence). The CDR3 has 14 amino acids. The J segment lost 7 bases and the V segment lost 5 bases, leaving 10 bases of the junction unmatched. Written as DNA, the CDR3 is TGCAGTGCTCCCGGGACTAGCGCGATGGGGACCCAGTACTTC. It specifies CSAPGTSAMGTQYF.

In its sample, this clonotype was seen a few times. The chain couples TRBV11-2 to TRBJ2-7; D is possibly TRBD1 (7 bases). CDR1 is SGHAT, CDR2 FQNNGV, per germline. V was shortened by 5 bases and J by 2 bases, with 16 bases between the two germline ends. The CDR3 is 15 amino acids. The CDR3 spells CASSLHAGGPYEQYF. The CDR3 DNA reads as TGTGCCAGCAGCCTTCATGCAGGGGGGCCCTACGAGCAGTACTTC.

This chain joins TRBV5-5 and TRBJ2-6, with 9 bases fitting TRBD1. J lost 4 bases, V lost 3 bases, and 11 bases had no gene match. The germline gives CDR1 SGHKS, CDR2 YYEKEE (reference sequence). The length of the CDR3 is 18 residues. CDR3 nucleotide sequence: TGTGCCAGCAGCTGGGACAGGGTGACCGCTACCGGGGCCAACGTCCTGACTTTC. It translates to CASSWDRVTATGANVLTF. Together with reference TRBV5-5 and TRBJ2-6, the CDR3 gives the full variable domain: DAGVTQSPTHLIKTRGQQVTLRCSPISGHKSVSWYQQVLGQGPQFIFQYYEKEERGRGNFPDRFSARQFPNYSSELNVNALLLGDSALYLCASSWDRVTATGANVLTFGAGSRLTVL.

This chain uses TRBV27 with TRBJ2-5; the D is unclear. The V end lost 5 bases, the J end lost 5 bases, and 9 bases lay between the germline ends. The CDR3 is 12 residues long. Looked up from germline, CDR1 is MNHEY and CDR2 is SMNVEV (reference sequence). The CDR3 DNA is TGTGCCAGCAGTGCCCTGGGGGAGACCCAGTACTTC. Protein product: CASSALGETQYF.

The CDR3 nucleotides read TGTGCCAGCAGCCGAGGGACCACAGATACGCAGTATTTT. Residues: CASSRGTTDTQYF. J is TRBJ2-3 and V is TRBV6-6, with D perhaps given as TRBD1 or TRBD2 (5 bases each). V was pared by 6 bases and J by 2 bases, with 9 bases between. The CDR3 has 13 residues. The germline gives CDR1 MNHNY, CDR2 SVGAGI (reference sequence).

V usage is TRBV20-1 and J usage is TRBJ2-3, with D hard to call. Germline assignment: CDR1 DFQATT and CDR2 SNEGSKA (reference sequence). The CDR3 is 15 amino acids. V lost 3 bases and J lost 0, with 13 bases in between. The CDR3 region has the DNA TGCAGTGCTAGGATTCCCTTGGCCAGCACAGATACGCAGTATTTT. As protein: CSARIPLASTDTQYF.

V is TRBV20-1 and J is TRBJ2-3; 8 bases fit TRBD2. This CDR3 comprises 12 residues. Looked up from germline, CDR1 is DFQATT and CDR2 is SNEGSKA (reference sequence). V lost 5 bases and J lost 4; bases outside the gene matches: 2. CDR3 in amino acids: CSALAGPDTQYF. The CDR3 DNA is TGCAGTGCTTTAGCGGGACCAGATACGCAGTATTTT.

This clonotype was counted a few times. The V call is TRBV10-3, the J call TRBJ2-7; D is perhaps TRBD2 (6 bases). Per the germline V gene, CDR1 is ENHRY and CDR2 is SYGVKD. CDR3 length: 13 amino acids. Trimming cost V 11 bases and J 0 bases, with 14 bases left between them. The CDR3 is CAAGTSDSYEQYF. DNA for the CDR3: TGTGCCGCCGGGACTTCTGACTCCTACGAGCAGTACTTC.

This clonotype occurred a few times. This chain links TRBV7-8 with TRBJ1-4; 10 bases are shared with TRBD1. Unmatched junction bases numbered 11, after V lost 5 bases and J lost 11 bases. The germline gives CDR1 SGHVS, CDR2 FQNEAQ. The CDR3 extends over 15 amino acids. CDR3 amino acids: CASSRWTGGGEKLFF. For the CDR3, the DNA is TGTGCCAGCAGCCGCTGGACAGGGGGGGGCGAGAAACTGTTTTTT.

CDR3 residues: CATSGQANNEQFF. The CDR3 coding sequence is TGTGCCACCAGCGGACAGGCGAACAATGAGCAGTTCTTC. The genes are TRBV24-1 and TRBJ2-1; 7 positions agree with TRBD1. Losses at the gene ends were 7 bases for V and 5 bases for J; bases not matched to a gene: 4. CDR1 is KGHDR and CDR2 is SFDVKD in the germline V gene. CDR3 size: 13 residues.